This T cell receptor beta chain was sequenced in a study of OX40 agonist ivuxolimab in advanced cancers. The study's findings and limits: Among patients with partial responses at 0.1-3.0 mg/kg, clonal expansion was among the lowest. Some patients without response likewise showed low normalized clonal expansion. Blood T cells, both CD4+ and CD8+, expanded clonally by week 6 at 0.1 to 3.0 mg/kg.

As concerns this clone: The antigen is undetermined.

Trimming cost V 3 bases and J 0 bases; bases outside gene matches: 2. CDR1 is SEHNR, CDR2 FQNEAQ, per germline (reference sequence). This CDR3 spans 15 amino acids. Sequenced by immunoSEQ multiplex PCR; TCRdb stores in-frame clones only, minus some. The sample has more than 65,000 clones, around 85% seen once. The starting material was CD4+ or CD8+ T cells sorted from blood, obtained in a trial of the OX40 agonist ivuxolimab. The chain joins TRBV7-9 to TRBJ1-1, with 9 bases aligning to TRBD1. The source is an adult with an advanced solid tumor such as melanoma, head and neck, liver or kidney cancer. CDR3 residues: CASSFGQGMNTEAFF. For the CDR3, the DNA is TGTGCCAGCAGCTTCGGACAGGGGATGAACACTGAAGCTTTCTTT.